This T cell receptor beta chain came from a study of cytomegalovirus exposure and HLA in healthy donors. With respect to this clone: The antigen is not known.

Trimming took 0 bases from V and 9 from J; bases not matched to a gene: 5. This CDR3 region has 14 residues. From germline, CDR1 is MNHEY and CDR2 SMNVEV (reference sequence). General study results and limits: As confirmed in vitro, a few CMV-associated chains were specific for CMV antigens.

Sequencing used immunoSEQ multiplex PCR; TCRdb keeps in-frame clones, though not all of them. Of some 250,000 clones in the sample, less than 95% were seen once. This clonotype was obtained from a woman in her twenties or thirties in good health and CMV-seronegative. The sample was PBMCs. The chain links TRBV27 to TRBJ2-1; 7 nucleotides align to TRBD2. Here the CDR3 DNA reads TGTGCCAGCAGTTTATCGACTAGCTCGGTTGAGCAGTTCTTC. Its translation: CASSLSTSSVEQFF.